A selection of T cell receptor beta chains follows, all from one sample in a study of cytomegalovirus exposure and HLA in healthy donors. Assay used: immunoSEQ multiplex PCR; TCRdb lists only in-frame clones, some missing. The table includes 150,000 to 200,000 clones, over 75% detected once. The material sequenced was PBMCs. These receptors were taken from a human donor in good health. Both conserved end residues are part of each CDR3. Fields, in order: D gene, clone size, J gene, V gene, CDR3 protein, CDR3 DNA. A D gene is named only where the DNA matches it firmly. Rows may omit the clone size; those that give it use once, few, many or a size class.

>NA|NA|TRBJ2-3|TRBV14
CASSQDAGGRDTQYF
TGTGCCAGCAGCCAAGATGCTGGGGGCAGAGATACGCAGTATTTT
>TRBD1|NA|TRBJ2-1|TRBV10-3
CAISEATGQGVNEQFF
TGTGCCATCAGTGAGGCGACGGGACAGGGCGTGAATGAGCAGTTCTTC
>NA|NA|TRBJ1-4|TRBV29-1
CSGGSTNEKLFF
TGCAGCGGGGGCAGCACAAATGAAAAACTGTTTTTT
>NA|NA|TRBJ1-2|TRBV13
CASTPTPQRLNYGYTF
TGTGCCAGCACCCCTACACCCCAGCGGCTTAACTATGGCTACACCTTC
>NA|NA|TRBJ2-7|TRBV5-1
CASSLIAGARNEQYF
TGCGCCAGCAGCTTAATTGCGGGGGCGCGGAACGAGCAGTACTTC
>NA|NA|TRBJ2-1|TRBV9
CASSVGHAYEHEQFF
TGTGCCAGCAGCGTAGGACACGCATACGAACATGAGCAGTTCTTC
>TRBD1|NA|TRBJ1-6|TRBV7-9
CSSTPQPTGTERPPLHF
TGTTCCAGCACTCCCCAACCGACCGGGACAGAAAGACCACCCCTCCACTTT
>NA|NA|TRBJ1-1|TRBV5-5
CASSLVGQNTEAFF
TGTGCCAGCAGCTTGGTTGGGCAGAACACTGAAGCTTTCTTT
>NA|NA|TRBJ2-7|TRBV7-6
CASSLGGQSYEQYF
TGTGCCAGCAGCTTAGGAGGACAGTCCTACGAGCAGTACTTC
>TRBD1|NA|TRBJ1-2|TRBV5-1
CASSLRQGTNYGYTF
TGCGCCAGCAGCCTCCGACAGGGGACCAACTATGGCTACACCTTC
>NA|few|TRBJ2-7|TRBV9
CASSVEGSNLYEQYF
TGTGCCAGCAGCGTAGAAGGTAGCAACCTCTACGAGCAGTACTTC
>NA|NA|TRBJ2-3|TRBV6-6
CASRTGTDTQYF
TGTGCCAGCAGGACGGGTACAGATACGCAGTATTTT
>NA|NA|TRBJ1-2|TRBV12-5
CASAAEGYGYTF
TGTGCTAGTGCGGCCGAGGGCTATGGCTACACCTTC
>NA|NA|TRBJ2-2|TRBV11-3
CASSPTGSTGELFF
TGTGCCAGCAGCCCCACAGGTTCCACCGGGGAGCTGTTTTTT
>NA|few|TRBJ1-1|TRBV23-1
CASTSPWNTEAFF
TGCGCCAGCACTTCCCCGTGGAACACTGAAGCTTTCTTT
>TRBD1|NA|TRBJ2-6|TRBV19
CASSRTGGVSGANVLTF
TGTGCCAGTAGTAGGACAGGGGGTGTCTCTGGGGCCAACGTCCTGACTTTC
>TRBD1|NA|TRBJ2-2|TRBV7-2
CASSPQGTGELFF
TGTGCCAGCAGCCCACAGGGGACCGGGGAGCTGTTTTTT
>TRBD2|NA|TRBJ2-1|TRBV4-3
CASSQATSGGRYNEQFF
TGCGCCAGCAGCCAGGCGACTAGCGGGGGACGCTACAATGAGCAGTTCTTC
>NA|NA|TRBJ1-6|TRBV5-1
CASSLAGWLSPLHF
TGCGCCAGCAGCTTGGCGGGATGGCTCTCACCCCTCCACTTT
>TRBD1|NA|TRBJ1-1|TRBV5-6
CASSLGQGAEAFF
TGTGCCAGCAGCTTGGGTCAGGGGGCTGAAGCTTTCTTT
>NA|NA|TRBJ1-1|TRBV7-2
CASSSQGNTEAFF
TGTGCCAGCAGCTCGCAGGGAAACACTGAAGCTTTCTTT
>NA|NA|TRBJ1-2|TRBV7-9
CASSLDRDYGYTF
TGTGCCAGCAGCTTAGACAGGGACTATGGCTACACCTTC
>TRBD1|NA|TRBJ2-7|TRBV19
CASSPRAGGAFYEQYF
TGTGCCAGTAGTCCTCGGGCAGGGGGCGCTTTCTACGAGCAGTACTTC
>TRBD2|NA|TRBJ2-3|TRBV4-3
CASSQDYGLAGSTDTQYF
TGCGCCAGCAGCCAAGATTATGGGCTAGCGGGGAGCACAGATACGCAATATTTT
>NA|NA|TRBJ2-7|TRBV5-1
CASKAGSYEQYF
TGCGCCAGCAAAGCAGGTTCCTACGAGCAGTACTTC
>TRBD2|few|TRBJ2-2|TRBV2
CASSEALGGGTGELFF
TGTGCCAGCAGTGAAGCGCTTGGCGGGGGGACCGGGGAGCTGTTTTTT
>NA|NA|TRBJ1-1|TRBV5-1
CASSVQGGTEAFF
TGCGCCAGCAGCGTACAGGGTGGGACTGAAGCTTTCTTT
>TRBD2|NA|TRBJ2-5|TRBV5-1
CASSLTSGGKGETQYF
TGCGCCAGCAGCTTGACTAGCGGGGGAAAGGGGGAGACCCAGTACTTC
>TRBD1|NA|TRBJ2-1|TRBV7-2
CASSLAGQGGKFF
TGTGCCAGCAGCTTAGCGGGACAGGGGGGGAAGTTCTTC
>TRBD2|NA|TRBJ2-1|TRBV4-1
CASSLQRGSYNEQFF
TGCGCCAGCAGCCTCCAGCGGGGATCCTACAATGAGCAGTTCTTC
>NA|few|TRBJ2-2|TRBV5-6
CASSRNRATGELFF
TGTGCCAGCAGCCGTAACAGGGCGACCGGGGAGCTGTTTTTT
>NA|few|TRBJ1-1|TRBV10-3
CAITHRDPFEAFF
TGTGCCATCACCCACAGGGACCCCTTCGAAGCTTTCTTT
>NA|NA|TRBJ2-2|TRBV7-2
CASSQSHTGELFF
TGTGCCAGCAGCCAATCCCACACCGGGGAGCTGTTTTTT
>NA|NA|TRBJ1-1|TRBV2
CASIRDIGNTEAFF
TGTGCCAGCATTCGGGACATAGGGAACACTGAAGCTTTCTTT
>TRBD2|NA|TRBJ2-1|TRBV6-6
CASSYAGELDEQFF
TGTGCCAGCAGTTACGCGGGGGAGCTGGATGAGCAGTTCTTC
>NA|NA|TRBJ1-6|TRBV11-3
CASSLTGQSYNSPLHF
TGTGCCAGCAGCTTAACAGGGCAGTCCTATAATTCACCCCTCCACTTT
>NA|NA|TRBJ1-2|TRBV6-5
CASRQEEGYTF
TGTGCCAGCAGGCAGGAGGAGGGCTACACCTTC
>NA|NA|TRBJ1-2|TRBV9
CASSVEGLGYGYTF
TGTGCCAGCAGCGTAGAGGGGCTGGGCTATGGCTACACCTTC
>NA|once|TRBJ2-7|TRBV6-6
CASSYLENREQYF
TGTGCCAGCAGTTACCTAGAGAATCGCGAGCAGTACTTC
>TRBD1|NA|TRBJ1-1|TRBV5-1
CASSPDRWNTEAFF
TGCGCCAGCAGTCCGGACAGGTGGAACACTGAAGCTTTCTTT
>NA|few|TRBJ1-2|TRBV6-5
CASSYSYGGSGYTF
TGTGCCAGCAGTTACTCGTACGGGGGTAGTGGCTACACCTTC
>NA|NA|TRBJ1-6|TRBV5-6
CASSLYLGAPYNSPLHF
TGTGCCAGCAGCTTGTATCTGGGGGCACCCTATAATTCACCCCTCCACTTT
>TRBD2|NA|TRBJ2-7|TRBV7-2
CASSSWGLAGAPSYEQYF
TGTGCCAGCAGCTCGTGGGGACTAGCGGGGGCCCCCTCCTACGAGCAGTACTTC
>TRBD2|NA|TRBJ2-1|TRBV6-5
CASRPLAGGLDEQFF
TGTGCCAGCAGACCACTAGCGGGGGGGCTGGATGAGCAGTTCTTC
>NA|NA|TRBJ2-1|TRBV27
CASSLTRPDNEQFF
TGTGCCAGCAGTTTAACCAGGCCCGACAATGAGCAGTTCTTC
>NA|NA|TRBJ2-2|TRBV6-6
CASSRGAFGELFF
TGTGCCAGCAGTCGGGGGGCGTTCGGGGAGCTGTTTTTT
>TRBD1|NA|TRBJ1-1|TRBV5-1
CASSPQGGNTEAFF
TGCGCCAGCAGCCCACAGGGGGGAAACACTGAAGCTTTCTTT
>NA|NA|TRBJ2-7|TRBV5-1
CASSLADRPYEQYF
TGCGCCAGCAGCTTAGCTGACAGGCCCTACGAGCAGTACTTC
>TRBD2|NA|TRBJ2-2|TRBV7-6
CASSWTSGGPDTGELFF
TGTGCCAGCAGCTGGACTAGCGGGGGGCCGGACACCGGGGAGCTGTTTTTT
>NA|NA|TRBJ1-6|TRBV9
CASSVTGTYNSPLHF
TGTGCCAGCAGCGTCACAGGGACCTATAATTCACCCCTCCACTTT
>TRBD2|many|TRBJ2-1|TRBV6-1
CASSKLAGDPNEQFF
TGTGCCAGCAGTAAACTAGCGGGGGATCCCAATGAGCAGTTCTTC
>TRBD2|NA|TRBJ2-3|TRBV4-3
CASSPGGAGDTQYF
TGCGCCAGCAGCCCCGGGGGGGCCGGTGATACGCAGTATTTT
>TRBD1|few|TRBJ1-2|TRBV25-1
CASSAATGSYGYTF
TGTGCCAGCAGTGCGGCGACAGGGTCCTATGGCTACACCTTC